This TCR beta chain appears in the sequencing data of a study of CXCR3-negative and CXCR3-positive naive CD8 T cells. In preparing the TRB cDNA libraries, 5' RACE with UMI labels was used. TCRdb reprocessed the 5' RACE reads and stores each CDR3 protein as one record, lacking DNA. Recorded here are some 130,000 distinct CDR3 sequences; the top ten clones represent 0.41%. Whole-study results and caveats: The majority of assays used fresh PBMCs, and CXCR3 expression partially decreased after cryopreservation. Memory cells showed distinct TRBV-TRBJ patterns, while the two naive subsets matched. The study found more hydrophobic TRB CDR3s in CXCR3-positive naive cells than in CXCR3-negative naive cells.

Germline V CDR1 and CDR2: MNHEY, SMNVEV (reference sequence). CDR3 length equals 19 residues. With respect to this clonotype: Its antigen is not identified.

Sorts that each held around 300,000 cells were run in triplicate for every CD8+ T cell subset. This TCR derives from a human donor in good health. Some clones in this sample may be carry-over from other donors' samples. The rearrangement uses TRBV27 and TRBJ2-1; TCRdb names TRBD1, which stays unverified in the absence of DNA. Sequenced input: naive CXCR3+ CD8+ T cells from blood. Documented subset: CD45RO-CCR7+CD27+CD95- naive CD8+ T cells expressing CXCR3 (TNR3+). CDR3: CASSPEPGQRDFFYNEQFF.